This T cell receptor beta chain derives from a study of cytomegalovirus exposure and HLA in healthy donors. Study findings and constraints: The study put 150 or so TCR beta chains on its list as cytomegalovirus-associated.

Germline V gene sequence: CDR1 SGHNT, CDR2 YYREEE (reference sequence). The V gene end was trimmed by 0 bases and the J gene end by 5 bases; junction bases not matched to a gene: 6. The length of the CDR3 is 16 residues. The PCR employed 60 Vbeta primers together with 13 Jbeta primers. The data were produced by immunoSEQ multiplex PCR, yet TCRdb's version contains in-frame clones alone and is incomplete. The sample holds tens of thousands of clones, more than 70% seen once. As concerns this clone: Its target is unknown.

The rearrangement uses TRBV5-4 and TRBJ2-3; 10 positions agree with TRBD1. Sample: PBMCs. The origin of this receptor is a male donor in good health and CMV-seronegative. The CDR3 here is CASSLAGGQGGDTQYF. CDR3 sequence (DNA): TGTGCCAGCAGCTTGGCCGGCGGACAGGGGGGAGATACGCAGTATTTT.